This T cell receptor (beta chain) was profiled in a study of cytomegalovirus exposure and HLA in healthy donors. Primers included in the PCR were 60 Vbeta and 13 Jbeta primers. Here immunoSEQ multiplex PCR was the method, and the copy in TCRdb shows in-frame clones only, minus some. The sample shows 200,000 to 250,000 clones, more than 60% of them seen only once. V lost 5 bases to trimming and J lost 3 bases, with 13 bases between them. This CDR3 is built from 15 residues. Germline CDR1 is SGHTA and CDR2 is FQGTGA. This clone came up a few times. Input material: PBMCs. This chain connects TRBV7-3 to TRBJ1-4; perhaps TRBD1 as D (5 bases). The sequence was collected from a woman aged 55-69 years in good health and CMV-seropositive. The DNA for the CDR3 is TGTGCCAGCAGCACCGGGGGGGGTCCTAATGAAAAACTGTTTTTT. This sequence encodes CASSTGGGPNEKLFF.